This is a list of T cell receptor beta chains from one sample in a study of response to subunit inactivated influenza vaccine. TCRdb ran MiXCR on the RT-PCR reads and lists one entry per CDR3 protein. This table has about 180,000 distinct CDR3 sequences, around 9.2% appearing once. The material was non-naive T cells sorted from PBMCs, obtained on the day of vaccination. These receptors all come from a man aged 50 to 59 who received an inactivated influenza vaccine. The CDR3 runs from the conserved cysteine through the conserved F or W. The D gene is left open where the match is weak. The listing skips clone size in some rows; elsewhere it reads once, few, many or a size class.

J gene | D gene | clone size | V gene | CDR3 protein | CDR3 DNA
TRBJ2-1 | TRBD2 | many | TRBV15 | CATSREGLVWLAGEYNEQFF | TGTGCCACCAGCAGAGAAGGGTTGGTTTGGCTAGCGGGGGAGTACAATGAGCAGTTCTTC
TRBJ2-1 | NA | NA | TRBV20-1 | CSAPSGVAVDNEQFF | TGCAGTGCTCCCTCGGGGGTAGCGGTTGACAATGAGCAGTTCTTC
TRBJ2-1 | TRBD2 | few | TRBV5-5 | CASSRIAGTYNEQFF | TGTGCCAGCAGCCGAATAGCGGGAACCTACAATGAGCAGTTCTTC
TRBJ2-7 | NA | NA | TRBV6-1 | CASSPRGSQGEQYF | TGTGCCAGCAGCCCCCGGGGTTCCCAGGGAGAGCAGTACTTC
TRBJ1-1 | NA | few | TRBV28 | CASSFYRENTEAFF | TGTGCCAGCAGTTTCTACAGGGAGAACACTGAAGCTTTCTTT
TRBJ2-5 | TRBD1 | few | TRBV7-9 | CASQRGQLETQYF | TGTGCCAGCCAAAGGGGGCAACTAGAGACCCAGTACTTC
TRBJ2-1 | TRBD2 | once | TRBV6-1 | CASRPGLANDEQFF | TGTGCCAGCAGACCGGGACTAGCGAACGATGAGCAGTTCTTC
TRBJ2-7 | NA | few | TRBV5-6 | CASRNRHTYEQYF | TGTGCCAGCAGGAATAGGCATACCTACGAGCAGTACTTC
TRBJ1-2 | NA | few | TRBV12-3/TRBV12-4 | CASSGNYGYTF | TGTGCCAGCTCCGGTAACTATGGCTACACCTTC
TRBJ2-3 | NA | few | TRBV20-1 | CSARGLANTDTQYF | TGCAGTGCTAGGGGGCTAGCGAACACAGATACGCAGTATTTT
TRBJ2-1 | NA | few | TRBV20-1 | CSARFPVYNEQFF | TGCAGTGCGAGATTTCCGGTCTACAATGAGCAGTTCTTC
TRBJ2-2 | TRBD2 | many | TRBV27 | CASSLGLAATGELFF | TGTGCCAGCAGTTTGGGACTAGCGGCGACCGGGGAGCTGTTTTTT
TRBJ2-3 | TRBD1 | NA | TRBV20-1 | CSALGETGTIPSDTQYF | TGCAGTGCCTTAGGGGAGACAGGGACAATTCCATCCGATACGCAGTATTTT
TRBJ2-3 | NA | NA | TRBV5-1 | CASSLSGLGADTQYF | TGCGCCAGCAGCCTATCGGGGCTCGGCGCAGATACGCAGTATTTT
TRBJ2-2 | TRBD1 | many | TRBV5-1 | CASSLRDRRAGELFF | TGCGCCAGCAGCCTACGGGACAGGAGGGCCGGGGAGCTGTTTTTT
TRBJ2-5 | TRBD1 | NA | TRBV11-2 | CASSLNRGPETQYF | TGTGCCAGCAGCTTAAACAGGGGTCCCGAGACCCAGTACTTC
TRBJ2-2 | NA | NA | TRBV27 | CASSLSGPAGELFF | TGTGCCAGCAGTTTATCCGGTCCAGCCGGGGAGCTGTTTTTT
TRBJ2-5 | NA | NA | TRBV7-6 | CASSSGRSQETQYF | TGTGCCAGCAGCTCGGGACGGAGTCAAGAGACCCAGTACTTC
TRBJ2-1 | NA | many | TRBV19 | CASSSEGQTVYNEQFF | TGTGCCAGTAGTTCTGAAGGACAGACAGTCTACAATGAGCAGTTCTTC
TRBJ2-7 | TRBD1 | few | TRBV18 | CASSPVYSGTVNPYEQYF | TGTGCCAGCTCACCAGTCTATTCCGGGACAGTGAACCCCTACGAGCAGTACTTC
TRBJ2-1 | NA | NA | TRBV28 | CASSSSSLGEQFF | TGTGCCAGCAGTTCCTCTAGTTTGGGCGAGCAGTTCTTC
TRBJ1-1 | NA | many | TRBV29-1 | CSVNRDYTEAFF | TGCAGCGTTAACCGAGATTACACTGAAGCTTTCTTT
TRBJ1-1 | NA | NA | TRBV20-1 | CSANSPNTEAFF | TGCAGTGCTAACAGCCCGAACACTGAAGCTTTCTTT
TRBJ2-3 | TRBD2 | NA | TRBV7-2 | CASSLGTSGGATDTQYF | TGTGCCAGCAGCCTCGGGACTAGCGGGGGGGCCACAGATACGCAGTATTTT
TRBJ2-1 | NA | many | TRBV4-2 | CASSQDRRGEQFF | TGTGCCAGCAGCCAAGATAGGCGGGGTGAGCAGTTCTTC
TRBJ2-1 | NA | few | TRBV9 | CASSVGGRTEQFF | TGTGCCAGCAGCGTAGGAGGACGGACTGAGCAGTTCTTC
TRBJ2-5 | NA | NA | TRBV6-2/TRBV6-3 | CASRKDSQETQYF | TGTGCCAGCAGAAAGGACAGCCAAGAGACCCAGTACTTC
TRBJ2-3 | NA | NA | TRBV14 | CASSQDSEHTQYF | TGTGCCAGCAGCCAAGATTCCGAACATACGCAGTATTTT
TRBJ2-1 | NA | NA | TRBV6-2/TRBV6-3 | CASSYRLLNNEQFF | TGTGCCAGCAGTTACAGACTCCTGAACAATGAGCAGTTCTTC
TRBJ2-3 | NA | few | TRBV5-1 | CASSFQGGAAEDTQYF | TGCGCCAGCAGCTTTCAAGGCGGGGCGGCGGAAGATACGCAGTATTTT
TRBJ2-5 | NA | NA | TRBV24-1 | CATSDFNPGYGETQYF | TGTGCCACCAGTGATTTTAACCCAGGGTACGGAGAGACCCAGTACTTC
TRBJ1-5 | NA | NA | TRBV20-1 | CSAGQGGGQPQHF | TGCAGTGCTGGTCAGGGAGGGGGTCAGCCCCAGCATTTT
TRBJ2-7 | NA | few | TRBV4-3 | CASSQVRGGVYEQYF | TGCGCCAGCAGCCAAGTCCGCGGCGGAGTATACGAGCAGTACTTC